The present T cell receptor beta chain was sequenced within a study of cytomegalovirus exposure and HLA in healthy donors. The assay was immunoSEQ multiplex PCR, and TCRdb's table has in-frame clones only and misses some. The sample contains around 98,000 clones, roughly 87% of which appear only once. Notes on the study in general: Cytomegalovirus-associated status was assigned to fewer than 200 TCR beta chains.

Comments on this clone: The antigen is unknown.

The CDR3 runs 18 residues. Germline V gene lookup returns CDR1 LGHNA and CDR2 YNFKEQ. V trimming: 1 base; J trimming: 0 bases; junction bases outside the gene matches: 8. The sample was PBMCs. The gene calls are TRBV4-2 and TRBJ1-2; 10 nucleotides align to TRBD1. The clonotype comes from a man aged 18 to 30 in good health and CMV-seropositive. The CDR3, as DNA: TGTGCCAGCAGCCAAGTAGGGGGACAGGGGCTGGCTAACTATGGCTACACCTTC. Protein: CASSQVGGQGLANYGYTF.